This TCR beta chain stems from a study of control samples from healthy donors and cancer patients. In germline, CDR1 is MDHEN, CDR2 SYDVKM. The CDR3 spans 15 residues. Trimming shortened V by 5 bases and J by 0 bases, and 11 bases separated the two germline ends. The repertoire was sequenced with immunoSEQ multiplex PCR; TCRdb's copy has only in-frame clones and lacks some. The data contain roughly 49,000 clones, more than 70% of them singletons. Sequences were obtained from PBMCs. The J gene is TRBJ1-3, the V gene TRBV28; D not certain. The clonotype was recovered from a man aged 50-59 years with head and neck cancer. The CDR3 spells CASSPSRFSGNTIYF. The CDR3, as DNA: TGTGCCAGCAGTCCATCCAGGTTCTCTGGAAACACCATATATTTT.